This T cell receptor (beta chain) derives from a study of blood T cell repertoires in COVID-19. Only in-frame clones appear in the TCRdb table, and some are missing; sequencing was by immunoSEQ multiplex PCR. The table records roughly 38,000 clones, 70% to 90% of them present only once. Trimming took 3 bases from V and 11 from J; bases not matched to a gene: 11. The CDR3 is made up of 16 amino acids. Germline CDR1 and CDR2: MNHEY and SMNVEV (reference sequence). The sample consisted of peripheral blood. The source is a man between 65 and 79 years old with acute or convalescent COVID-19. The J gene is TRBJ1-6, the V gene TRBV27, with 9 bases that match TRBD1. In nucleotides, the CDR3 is TGTGCCAGCAGTTTGACGCCCGGGACAGGGTGGGCACCCCTCCACTTT. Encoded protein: CASSLTPGTGWAPLHF.